Each of the 28 T cell receptor beta chains below was sequenced from the same sample in a study of cytomegalovirus exposure and HLA in healthy donors. This PCR relied on a set of 60 Vbeta primers and 13 Jbeta primers. Sequencing used immunoSEQ multiplex PCR; TCRdb keeps in-frame clones, though not all of them. The sample yields about 150,000 clones, 60% to 80% seen once. Sequencing was performed on PBMCs. The receptors originated from a woman aged 30 to 39 in good health and CMV-seronegative.

In this sample, this clone turned up once. The chain links TRBV7-9 to TRBJ1-2; 9 positions match TRBD1. The CDR3 loop spans 14 amino acids. In germline, CDR1 is SEHNR, CDR2 FQNEAQ (reference sequence). V lost 6 bases to trimming and J lost 3 bases; unmatched junction nucleotides: 5. CDR3 DNA: TGTGCCAGCAGACGGGGACAGGGCTACTATGGCTACACCTTC. Its translation: CASRRGQGYYGYTF.

The chain employs TRBV6-5 and TRBJ2-7; TRBD1 matches 7 bases. Germline V gene data show CDR1 as MNHEY and CDR2 as SVGAGI. Unmatched junction bases numbered 9, after V lost 5 bases and J lost 5 bases. The CDR3 is 14 amino acids. The CDR3 loop is CASSTPLRGHEQYF. The CDR3, as DNA: TGTGCCAGCAGTACACCTTTGAGGGGGCACGAGCAGTACTTC.

The chain is built from TRBV18 and TRBJ1-6, with TRBD1 identical over 7 bases. The CDR3 loop spans 13 amino acids. Germline V gene sequence: CDR1 KGHSH, CDR2 LQKENI. The J segment lost 8 bases and the V segment lost 11 bases, leaving 9 bases of the junction unmatched. CDR3 DNA: TGTGCCGTAAAGGGGGCGTTGGATTCACCCCTCCACTTT. Encoded protein: CAVKGALDSPLHF. Together with reference TRBV18 and TRBJ1-6, the CDR3 gives the full variable domain: NAGVMQNPRHLVRRRGQEARLRCSPMKGHSHVYWYRQLPEEGLKFMVYLQKENIIDESGMPKERFSAEFPKEGPSILRIQQVVRGDSAAYFCAVKGALDSPLHFGNGTRLTVT.

The chain has TRBV19 and TRBJ2-6; TRBD1 might be the D (5 bases). The CDR3 contains 16 residues. V was trimmed by 3 bases and J by 0 bases, leaving 9 bases between them. Germline CDR1 is LNHDA and CDR2 is SQIVND (reference sequence). CDR3 nucleotides: TGTGCCAGTAGTATCGGACAAAACTCTGGGGCCAACGTCCTGACTTTC. Translation gives CASSIGQNSGANVLTF. The variable domain in full, with the rest retrieved from reference TRBV19 and TRBJ2-6, is DGGITQSPKYLFRKEGQNVTLSCEQNLNHDAMYWYRQDPGQGLRLIYYSQIVNDFQKGDIAEGYSVSREKKESFPLTVTSAQKNPTAFYLCASSIGQNSGANVLTFGAGSRLTVL.

The chain links TRBV28 to TRBJ1-6; the D gene is possibly TRBD1 (6 bases). Germline CDR1 MDHEN, CDR2 SYDVKM. Between the trimmed V and J ends, which lost 6 bases and 9 bases, there was a span of 15 bases. The CDR3 is 14 amino acids. CDR3 sequence (DNA): TGTGCCAGCAGCTTCACAGGGCAGGGTTCACCCCTCCACTTT. Amino acids: CASSFTGQGSPLHF.

The chain has TRBV5-4 and TRBJ2-5; D is perhaps TRBD1 (6 bases). The CDR3 spans 13 residues. The V gene's germline CDR1 is SGHNT and CDR2 YYREEE (reference sequence). Trimming cost V 1 base and J 4 bases, with 8 bases left between them. The CDR3 reads CASSLWGRETQYF. As DNA, the CDR3 is TGTGCCAGCAGCTTGTGGGGGCGAGAGACCCAGTACTTC.

The gene calls are TRBV7-3 and TRBJ2-2; 7 bases line up with TRBD2. CDR1 is SGHTA and CDR2 is FQGTGA in the germline V gene. V shed 2 bases and J 4 bases; nucleotides not matched to a gene: 7. The CDR3 totals 16 residues. The CDR3 DNA reads as TGTGCCAGCAGCTTAGTGAGCGGGGAGGTCACCGGGGAGCTGTTTTTT. This gives the protein CASSLVSGEVTGELFF.

This clone was seen more than once but under ten times. The J gene is TRBJ1-3, the V gene TRBV6-6, with a weak D call TRBD1 (5 bases). CDR1 is MNHNY, CDR2 SVGAGI, per germline (reference sequence). This CDR3 is built from 15 residues. Trimming removed 3 bases from V and 3 bases from J, with 12 bases in between. The CDR3 reads CASSYNPGHGNTIYF. The CDR3 DNA sequence: TGTGCCAGCAGTTATAATCCAGGGCATGGAAACACCATATATTTT.

V is TRBV6-4 and J is TRBJ2-2; TRBD2 might be the D (5 bases). The germline CDR1 and CDR2 sequences are MRHNA and SNTAGT. The length of the CDR3 is 15 residues. V was clipped by 0 bases and J by 4 bases, with 9 bases between them. This CDR3 is CASSDSPGGTGELFF. The CDR3 bases are TGTGCCAGCAGTGACTCCCCAGGAGGCACCGGGGAGCTGTTTTTT.

The chain links TRBV2 to TRBJ1-6, with 9 bases lining up with TRBD1. Per germline, CDR1 SNHLY and CDR2 FYNNEI. J was trimmed by 9 bases and V by 8 bases; bases with no gene match: 8. The CDR3 extends over 14 amino acids. CDR3: CASGRDRVASPLHF. The DNA of the CDR3 is TGTGCCAGCGGGAGGGACAGGGTTGCTTCACCCCTCCACTTT.

The chain links TRBV27 to TRBJ1-1, with 8 bases lining up with TRBD1. V shed 4 bases and J 7 bases; nucleotides not matched to a gene: 8. Germline loops: CDR1 MNHEY, CDR2 SMNVEV (reference sequence). The CDR3 has 14 amino acids. The CDR3 nucleotides read TGTGCCAGCAGTTCGCCGGGACAGGTTAGTGAAGCTTTCTTT. Encoded protein: CASSSPGQVSEAFF.

The chain links TRBV14 to TRBJ2-7; 7 nucleotides align to TRBD1. The CDR3 contains 14 residues. V lost 4 bases and J lost 3; bases outside the gene matches: 6. Germline lookup yields CDR1 SGHDN and CDR2 FVKESK. CDR3 DNA: TGTGCCAGCAGCCGACAGGGAGTTTACTACGAGCAGTACTTC. It yields the protein CASSRQGVYYEQYF.

A word on this clone: Germline and junction disagree at one end, which may indicate a read error. Other DNA sequences in this sample translate to the same CDR3. This chain links TRBV18 with TRBJ1-1; 8 positions match TRBD1. The CDR3 totals 15 residues. Germline V gives CDR1 KGHSH, CDR2 LQKENI. The CDR3 sequence is CASSPRQGMDTEAFF. The CDR3 coding sequence is TGTGCCAGCTCCCCACGACAGGGGATGGACACTGAAGCTTTCTTT.

The J gene is TRBJ2-3, the V gene TRBV7-9, with D possibly TRBD1 on 6 matching bases. The length of the CDR3 is 12 residues. The germline gives CDR1 SEHNR, CDR2 FQNEAQ (reference sequence). V lost 5 bases and J 10 bases, leaving 13 bases between the germline ends. CDR3 region: CASSPREGAQYF. CDR3 nucleotide sequence: TGTGCCAGCAGCCCCCGTGAGGGGGCGCAGTATTTT.

The chain couples TRBV5-1 to TRBJ2-5; 12 bases line up with TRBD2. Germline V gene sequence: CDR1 SGHRS, CDR2 YFSETQ. Germline trimming cut 3 bases from V and 5 bases from J; bases unmatched to any gene: 11. The CDR3 loop spans 17 amino acids. CDR3 nucleotides: TGCGCCAGCAGCTATTCTAGCGGGGGGGCCCAGCAGGAGACCCAGTACTTC. As protein: CASSYSSGGAQQETQYF.

The CDR3 DNA reads TGCAGCGTCGAGACCGGGACAGGGGGCGTTGGGGCCAACGTCCTGACTTTC. It codes for CSVETGTGGVGANVLTF. This rearrangement joins TRBV29-1 to TRBJ2-6; 12 bases agree with TRBD1. This CDR3 is built from 17 residues. Germline V gene data show CDR1 as SQVTM and CDR2 as ANQGSEA. J gave up 3 bases and V 6 bases, and 9 bases lay outside the gene matches. The entire variable domain, with the rest obtained from reference TRBV29-1 and TRBJ2-6, is as follows: SAVISQKPSRDICQRGTSLTIQCQVDSQVTMMFWYRQQPGQSLTLIATANQGSEATYESGFVIDKFPISRPNLTFSTLTVSNMSPEDSSIYLCSVETGTGGVGANVLTFGAGSRLTVL.

The rearrangement joins TRBV5-6 to TRBJ1-2, with 8 bases that match TRBD1. The CDR3 consists of 12 residues. From germline, CDR1 is SGHDT and CDR2 YYEEEE. The junction had 1 base not matched to a gene; V was cut back by 2 bases and J by 7 bases. CDR3: CASSLTGGGYTF. Here the CDR3 DNA reads TGTGCCAGCAGCTTAACAGGGGGTGGCTACACCTTC. The full variable domain, its missing parts supplied by reference TRBV5-6 and TRBJ1-2, is DAGVTQSPTHLIKTRGQQVTLRCSPKSGHDTVSWYQQALGQGPQFIFQYYEEEERQRGNFPDRFSGHQFPNYSSELNVNALLLGDSALYLCASSLTGGGYTFGSGTRLTVV.

The CDR3: CASSLAGLAGGVMDTQYF. Written as DNA, the CDR3 is TGTGCCAGCAGCTTAGCGGGACTAGCGGGGGGAGTGATGGATACGCAGTATTTT. This rearrangement joins TRBV7-9 to TRBJ2-3; 15 bases map to TRBD2. The V gene end was trimmed by 0 bases and the J gene end by 6 bases; junction bases not matched to a gene: 7. CDR3 length: 18 residues. CDR1 and CDR2 from the germline V gene are SEHNR and FQNEAQ (reference sequence).

The genes are TRBV6-1 and TRBJ1-1, with D hard to call. The CDR3 runs 14 residues. The V and J ends lost 2 bases and 4 bases respectively, with 11 bases between them. Germline V gene data show CDR1 as MNHNS and CDR2 as SASEGT. CDR3 loop: CASSESAPGTEAFF. The CDR3 DNA is TGTGCCAGCAGTGAAAGCGCCCCGGGCACTGAAGCTTTCTTT.

V usage is TRBV9 and J usage is TRBJ1-5; perhaps TRBD1 as D (5 bases). Trimming stripped 3 bases from V and 7 bases from J, with 14 bases between. The CDR3 spans 14 residues. Germline CDR1 reads SGDLS; CDR2 reads YYNGEE. CDR3 nucleotides: TGTGCCAGCAGCGCCTCGGCAGGGTTCCAGCCCCAGCATTTT. Amino acid sequence: CASSASAGFQPQHF. Full variable domain (rest looked up from reference TRBV9 and TRBJ1-5): DSGVTQTPKHLITATGQRVTLRCSPRSGDLSVYWYQQSLDQGLQFLIQYYNGEERAKGNILERFSAQQFPDLHSELNLSSLELGDSALYFCASSASAGFQPQHFGDGTRLSIL.

The chain employs TRBV11-1 and TRBJ1-2, with TRBD1 matching 9 bases. Germline V lookup: CDR1 SGHAT, CDR2 FQDESV (reference sequence). After removal of 5 bases from V and 2 bases from J, the junction contained 3 bases not matched to a gene. CDR3 length: 14 amino acids. This CDR3 reads CASSQGTGNYGYTF. The CDR3 nucleotides are TGTGCCAGCAGCCAGGGGACAGGGAACTATGGCTACACCTTC.

The chain couples TRBV5-1 to TRBJ2-2, with TRBD2 matching over 9 bases. The CDR3 extends over 17 amino acids. Trimming removed 0 bases from V and 6 bases from J; junction bases left unmatched: 9. Germline lookup yields CDR1 SGHRS and CDR2 YFSETQ. CDR3 sequence reads: CASSLAGGGDKPGELFF. The CDR3 DNA reads as TGCGCCAGCAGCTTGGCCGGCGGGGGGGATAAACCCGGGGAGCTGTTTTTT.

The V and J genes are TRBV5-4 and TRBJ1-2; 8 bases fit TRBD1. With V trimmed by 3 bases and J by 4 bases, 8 bases remained unmatched. Germline V gives CDR1 SGHNT, CDR2 YYREEE (reference sequence). There are 15 residues in the CDR3. The CDR3 DNA sequence: TGTGCCAGCAGCTCGAAAGACAGGGGAGGCTATGGCTACACCTTC. Translated: CASSSKDRGGYGYTF.

This rearrangement joins TRBV15 to TRBJ2-3; 7 positions match TRBD1. CDR1 is LNHNV, CDR2 YYDKDF, per germline (reference sequence). CDR3 length: 15 amino acids. V gave up 5 bases and J gave up 2 bases; unmatched junction bases: 7. In nucleotides, the CDR3 is TGTGCCACCAGCCTTGGACAGGTCGACACAGATACGCAGTATTTT. The encoded protein is CATSLGQVDTDTQYF.

The rearrangement joins TRBV6-5 to TRBJ2-1; 13 positions agree with TRBD2. V lost 4 bases and J lost 6; bases outside the gene matches: 6. Germline loops: CDR1 MNHEY, CDR2 SVGAGI. The CDR3 loop spans 16 amino acids. The CDR3 protein is CASSSSTSGGANEQFF. CDR3 sequence (DNA): TGTGCCAGCAGTTCTTCCACTAGCGGGGGGGCCAATGAGCAGTTCTTC.

The rearrangement joins TRBV4-1 to TRBJ1-2, with 7 bases identical to TRBD1. CDR3 length: 17 amino acids. Unmatched junction bases numbered 15, after V lost 6 bases and J lost 2 bases. Germline V gene lookup returns CDR1 MGHRA and CDR2 YSYEKL. CDR3 DNA sequence: TGCGCCAGCAGTCCTGAGGGACAGATATCTTCCAACTATGGCTACACCTTC. It codes for CASSPEGQISSNYGYTF.

The V and J genes are TRBV11-2 and TRBJ2-3, with no clear D. The germline V gene has CDR1 SGHAT and CDR2 FQNNGV. Trimming removed 1 base at V and 2 bases at J, with 7 bases between. CDR3 length: 14 amino acids. CDR3 residues: CASSLGAATDTQYF. In nucleotides, the CDR3 is TGTGCCAGCAGCTTAGGGGCAGCCACAGATACGCAGTATTTT.

This clone has only one observation. This chain uses TRBV7-2 with TRBJ2-7, with D possibly being TRBD2 (6 bases). Germline V gene data show CDR1 as SGHTA and CDR2 as FQGNSA. V shed 0 bases and J shed 6 bases, with 21 bases lying between them. This CDR3 region has 17 residues. For the CDR3, the DNA is TGTGCCAGCAGCTTAGCGCTAGGGTGGGACTCCCTCGCCGAGCAGTACTTC. Translated, it gives CASSLALGWDSLAEQYF.